The following is a T cell receptor (beta chain) sequence with its context. The sample is drawn from a study of technical replicates of blood from a handful of donors. Clones were sequenced by immunoSEQ multiplex PCR, and TCRdb holds only the in-frame ones, with some missing. The sample lists some 80,000 clones, around 96% occurring once. V was pared by 6 bases and J by 0 bases, with 17 bases between. Germline lookup yields CDR1 MNHNY and CDR2 SVGAGI (reference sequence). The CDR3 has 16 amino acids. The chain couples TRBV6-6 to TRBJ1-2; D is perhaps TRBD1 (6 bases). The TCR originated in a human donor in good health. Sequencing input: T cells isolated from PBMCs. CDR3 DNA sequence: TGTGCCAGCAGATACGACGGGACAAGTGCTAACTATGGCTACACCTTC. It is translated as CASRYDGTSANYGYTF.